One T cell receptor (beta chain) is described in this entry. What it binds is unknown. Treatment reported: some 19 received Ad26.COV2.S at low or high dose, single or two shots; roughly five received placebo; per-sample allocation not given. Following the first vaccine or placebo injection, samples were taken on day 63. It was Wuhan-strain SARS-CoV-2 spike that the Ad26 vaccine vector expressed. The data derive from a study of Ad26.COV2.S vaccination and SARS-CoV-2 variants. Study context: Each vaccinee took Ad26.COV2.S intramuscularly, once or twice 56 days apart.

Using immunoSEQ multiplex PCR, the repertoire was profiled, and TCRdb retains in-frame clones only, with some absent. The top ten hold less than 15% of the sample, which has more than 350,000 clones, approximately 90% seen once. The study, taken as a whole, reports: After vaccination, reports described spike-specific CD8+ and CD4+ T cell responses as showing substantial breadth. People who got the vaccine had more spike-specific TCR breadth than people who got placebo.

The origin of this receptor is a person aged 18 to 59 who received the Ad26.COV2.S COVID-19 vaccine or a placebo. The source was peripheral blood, collected in a trial of Ad26.COV2.S vaccine versus placebo.

In nucleotides, the CDR3 is TGTGCCAGCGGAATGACAGGGTTGGCCTACGAGCAGTACTTC. Its protein is CASGMTGLAYEQYF. This chain joins TRBV2 and TRBJ2-7, with 7 bases fitting TRBD1. The CDR3 runs 14 residues. The germline V gene has CDR1 SNHLY and CDR2 FYNNEI. J gave up 2 bases and V 8 bases, and 9 bases lay outside the gene matches.